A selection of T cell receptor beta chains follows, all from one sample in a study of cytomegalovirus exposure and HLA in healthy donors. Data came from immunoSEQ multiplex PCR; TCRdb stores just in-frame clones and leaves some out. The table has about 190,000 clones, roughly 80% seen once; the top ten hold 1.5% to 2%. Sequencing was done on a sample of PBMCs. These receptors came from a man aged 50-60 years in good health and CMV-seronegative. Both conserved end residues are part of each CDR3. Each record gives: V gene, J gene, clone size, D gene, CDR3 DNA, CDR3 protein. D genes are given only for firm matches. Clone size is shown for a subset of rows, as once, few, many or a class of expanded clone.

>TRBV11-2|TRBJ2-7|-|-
TGTGCCAGCAGCTTAGCGCGCGGATACTACGAGCAGTACTTC
CASSLARGYYEQYF
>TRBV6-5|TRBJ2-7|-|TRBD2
TGTGCCAGCAGTTCCCCTAGCGGGGGAGGCTACGAGCAGTACTTC
CASSSPSGGGYEQYF
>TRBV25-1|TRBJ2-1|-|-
TGTGCCAGTACCCGAGGGGGGGCTAATGAGCAGTTCTTC
CASTRGGANEQFF
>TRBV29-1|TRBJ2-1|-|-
TGCAGCGTTCATGGAGAGGCGAACAATGAGCAGTTCTTC
CSVHGEANNEQFF
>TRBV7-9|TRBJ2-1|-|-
TGTTCCAGCAGCTTCTACGAGGGGGGGTCTTGGAATGAGCAGTTCTTC
CSSSFYEGGSWNEQFF
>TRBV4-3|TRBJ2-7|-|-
TGCGCCAGCAGCCAAGACGGACCAGGGCTCTACGAGCAGTACTTC
CASSQDGPGLYEQYF
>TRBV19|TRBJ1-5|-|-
TGTGCCAGTAGTAGTGGCAGGGGATGGTCAGATCAGCCCCAGCATTTT
CASSSGRGWSDQPQHF
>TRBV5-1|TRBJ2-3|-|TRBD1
TGCGCCAGCAGGGGTGGACAGGGCGACACAGATACGCAGTATTTT
CASRGGQGDTDTQYF
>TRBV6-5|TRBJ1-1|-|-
TGTGCCAGCAGACGTCCCAGGGGGAACACTGAAGCTTTCTTT
CASRRPRGNTEAFF
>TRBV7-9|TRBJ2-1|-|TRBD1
TGTGCCAGCAGACGCGACAGGGGGCAGACGGGGGGGGCCGTGGATGAGCAGTTCTTC
CASRRDRGQTGGAVDEQFF
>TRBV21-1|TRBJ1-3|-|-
TGTGCCAGCAGGGCGCCACGGACAGCTGGAAACACCATATATTTT
CASRAPRTAGNTIYF
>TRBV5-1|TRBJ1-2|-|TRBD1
TGCGCCAGCAGCTCGACAGGGACTAACTATGGCTACACCTTC
CASSSTGTNYGYTF
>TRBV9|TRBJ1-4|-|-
TGTGCCAGCAGCCCCTGGGGCTCAACTAATGAAAAACTGTTTTTT
CASSPWGSTNEKLFF
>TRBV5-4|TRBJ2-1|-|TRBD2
TGTGCCAGCAGCTTGGTGGTAGCGGGAGTCCATGAGCAGTTCTTC
CASSLVVAGVHEQFF
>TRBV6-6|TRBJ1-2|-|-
TGTGCCAGCAGCCGTGGGAGCTCAAACCCGGGCTACACCTTC
CASSRGSSNPGYTF
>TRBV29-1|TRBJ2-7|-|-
TGCAGCGTCTTCCCCGGGAGAGGATCCCACGAGCAGTACTTC
CSVFPGRGSHEQYF
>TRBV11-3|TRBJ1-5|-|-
TGTGCCAGCAGCGAGTCAAATCAGCCCCAGCATTTT
CASSESNQPQHF
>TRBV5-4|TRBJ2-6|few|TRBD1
TGTGCCAGCAGCGCATACACAGGGGGATCTGGGGCCAACGTCCTGACTTTC
CASSAYTGGSGANVLTF
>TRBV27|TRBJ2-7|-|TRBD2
TGTGCCAGCAGTTCCTGGACTAGCGGGAGGGAGAAGCAGTACTTC
CASSSWTSGREKQYF
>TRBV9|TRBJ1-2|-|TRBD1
TGTGCCAGCAGCGTAGGACCCGGGACAGGGGAATATGGCTACACCTTC
CASSVGPGTGEYGYTF
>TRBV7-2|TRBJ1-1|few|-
TGTGCCAGCAGCTTAGATGTAGGGGGTGAAGCTTTCTTT
CASSLDVGGEAFF
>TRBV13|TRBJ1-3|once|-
TGTGCCAGCAGCTTAGTTAACTCCCAGGGCACCATATATTTT
CASSLVNSQGTIYF
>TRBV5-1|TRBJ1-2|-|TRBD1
TGCGCCAGCAGCTTGGACTCCGCCGGGACAGGGGCTGGCTACACCTTC
CASSLDSAGTGAGYTF
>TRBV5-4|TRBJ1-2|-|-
TGTGCCAGCAGCTTAGGGGCCAGAATCGGCTACACCTTC
CASSLGARIGYTF
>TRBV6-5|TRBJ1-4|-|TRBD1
TGTGCCAGCAGCGGGACAGGGGCGGGAAAACTGTTTTTT
CASSGTGAGKLFF
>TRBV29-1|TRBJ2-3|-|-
TGCAGCGTTGAACAGGTTTTAAGCACAGATACGCAGTATTTT
CSVEQVLSTDTQYF
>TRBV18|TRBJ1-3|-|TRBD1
TGTGCCAGCTCGTTGGGACAGGGGAACACCATATATTTT
CASSLGQGNTIYF